What follows are 25 T cell receptor beta chains derived from one specimen sequenced in a study of cytomegalovirus exposure and HLA in healthy donors (dated by TCRdb to 2016 to 2017). Library generation was performed with the immunoSEQ multiplex PCR assay. A mixture of 60 forward primers for TCR Vbeta segments and 13 reverse primers for TCR Jbeta segments was used in the multiplex PCR. TCRdb obtained this table from immuneACCESS and retained in-frame rearrangements with V and J assigned. These tables miss some clones; where compared with another copy, unresolved V genes account for less than half of the shortfall, and the remainder is unexplained. In all, the sample holds 150,000 to 170,000 clones, and more than 60% of those were seen once. The biggest ten clones account for about 4% of the sample. Specimen: PBMCs. Receptors were obtained from a woman in her 40s in good health and CMV-seronegative.

The table lists this clone with a few counts. The V and J genes are TRBV7-9 and TRBJ2-3; the D gene is possibly TRBD2 (5 bases). V lost 5 bases and J 1 base, leaving 10 bases between the germline ends. The CDR3 consists of 14 residues. In germline, CDR1 is SEHNR, CDR2 FQNEAQ (reference sequence). The CDR3 coding sequence is TGTGCCAGCAGCCGAAGCGGACGCACAGATACGCAGTATTTT. It yields the protein CASSRSGRTDTQYF. The entire variable domain, with the rest obtained from reference TRBV7-9 and TRBJ2-3, is as follows: DTGVSQNPRHKITKRGQNVTFRCDPISEHNRLYWYRQTLGQGPEFLTYFQNEAQLEKSRLLSDRFSAERPKGSFSTLEIQRTEQGDSAMYLCASSRSGRTDTQYFGPGTRLTVL.

This chain connects TRBV11-3 to TRBJ2-1; TRBD2 agrees at 7 bases. CDR1 is SGHNT, CDR2 YENEEA, per germline. Losses at the gene ends were 2 bases for V and 2 bases for J; bases not matched to a gene: 6. The CDR3 loop spans 16 amino acids. CDR3 amino acids: CASSLMAGAAYNEQFF. CDR3 in DNA: TGTGCCAGCAGCTTAATGGCGGGAGCCGCCTACAATGAGCAGTTCTTC.

This clone has only one observation. The chain combines TRBV29-1 with TRBJ1-2; TRBD1 matches 7 bases. Germline CDR1 is SQVTM and CDR2 is ANQGSEA. The CDR3 runs to 14 residues. J gave up 8 bases and V 1 base, and 10 bases lay outside the gene matches. This CDR3 reads CSVEVLLQGKGYTF. CDR3 DNA: TGCAGCGTTGAAGTTCTTCTACAGGGGAAGGGCTACACCTTC.

This clone showed up just once. This chain links TRBV28 with TRBJ1-2; no clear D. Trimming took 5 bases from V and 5 from J, leaving 6 bases between them. CDR3 length equals 11 residues. Germline V gives CDR1 MDHEN, CDR2 SYDVKM. CDR3: CASSTEYGYTF. The CDR3, as DNA: TGTGCCAGCAGTACCGAGTATGGCTACACCTTC.

V usage is TRBV6-5 and J usage is TRBJ2-3, with 8 bases that match TRBD2. The CDR3 runs to 15 residues. Germline CDR1 reads MNHEY; CDR2 reads SVGAGI. J was trimmed by 2 bases and V by 5 bases; bases with no gene match: 6. CDR3 residues: CASSLAGGYTDTQYF. CDR3 DNA: TGTGCCAGCAGTCTTGCGGGAGGCTACACAGATACGCAGTATTTT.

The chain employs TRBV2 and TRBJ2-5; D might be TRBD2 (5 bases). V was pared by 1 base and J by 4 bases, with 16 bases between. The germline V gene has CDR1 SNHLY and CDR2 FYNNEI. This CDR3 contains 16 residues. CDR3 DNA sequence: TGTGCCAGCAGTGAAGATGCGGGCCGACGCGGAGAGACCCAGTACTTC. Its translation: CASSEDAGRRGETQYF.

This clone has a handful of counts. V usage is TRBV11-2 and J usage is TRBJ2-7; D call uncertain. The CDR3 has 12 amino acids. The germline V gene encodes CDR1 SGHAT and CDR2 FQNNGV. V was clipped by 0 bases and J by 4 bases, with 4 bases between them. In DNA form, the CDR3 reads TGTGCCAGCAGCTTAGATCGGTACGAGCAGTACTTC. This translates into CASSLDRYEQYF.

The chain uses TRBV5-1 and TRBJ1-1; TRBD1 aligns across 8 bases. After removal of 1 base from V and 4 bases from J, the junction contained 6 bases not matched to a gene. CDR1 is SGHRS and CDR2 is YFSETQ in the germline V gene. The CDR3 has 15 amino acids. The CDR3 nucleotides are TGCGCCAGCAGCTTGACAGGGGGATCGAGCACTGAAGCTTTCTTT. This gives the protein CASSLTGGSSTEAFF.

The V call is TRBV13, the J call TRBJ2-7; TRBD2 matches at 8 bases. Per germline, CDR1 PRHDT and CDR2 FYEKMQ (reference sequence). Trimming cost V 7 bases and J 4 bases; bases outside gene matches: 6. CDR3 length: 13 residues. CDR3 protein: CASTGTSRYEQYF. DNA for the CDR3: TGTGCCAGCACCGGGACTAGTAGGTACGAGCAGTACTTC.

J is TRBJ2-2 and V is TRBV4-1, with 11 bases that match TRBD1. With 4 bases clipped from V and 5 bases from J, the junction kept 3 bases outside the gene matches. This CDR3 has 15 residues. Germline V gives CDR1 MGHRA, CDR2 YSYEKL. The CDR3 coding sequence is TGCGCCAGCAGCCCGGGACAGGGGGGGACCGGGGAGCTGTTTTTT. Translated: CASSPGQGGTGELFF.

This chain joins TRBV5-6 and TRBJ2-7; D not resolved. From germline, CDR1 is SGHDT and CDR2 YYEEEE. This CDR3 has 13 amino acids. V was clipped by 0 bases and J by 9 bases, with 13 bases between them. The DNA for the CDR3 is TGTGCCAGCAGCTTGGATCGCGGCCGCGGGCAGTACTTC. Protein: CASSLDRGRGQYF.

The chain joins TRBV2 to TRBJ1-5; TRBD1 might be the D (6 bases). CDR1 and CDR2 (germline): SNHLY, FYNNEI. The CDR3 contains 13 residues. V was clipped by 6 bases and J by 5 bases, with 11 bases between them. CDR3 amino acids: CASRRTEDQPQHF. The CDR3 region has the DNA TGTGCCAGCAGGAGGACAGAGGATCAGCCCCAGCATTTT.

This sequence joins TRBV10-3 and TRBJ2-7; D perhaps matches TRBD2 (6 bases). The V gene's germline CDR1 is ENHRY and CDR2 SYGVKD. The CDR3 consists of 13 residues. V lost 10 bases to trimming and J lost 6 bases, with 19 bases between them. The CDR3 DNA reads TGTGCCACCGCCGGCGGGGCGGTGCCCGAGCAGTACTTC. Translated: CATAGGAVPEQYF.

This clone was observed many times. The V gene is TRBV4-2, the J gene TRBJ2-7; 11 bases line up with TRBD1. The CDR3 extends over 16 amino acids. The germline V gene has CDR1 LGHNA and CDR2 YNFKEQ. Trimming cost V 1 base and J 3 bases; bases outside gene matches: 5. CDR3 residues: CASSQGTGTGGYEQYF. CDR3 DNA: TGTGCCAGCAGCCAAGGCACCGGGACAGGGGGCTACGAGCAGTACTTC.

This clone was seen just once. The chain carries TRBV5-1 and TRBJ1-2; a weak D match, TRBD1 (6 bases). Trimming cost V 0 bases and J 8 bases, with 11 bases left between them. CDR3 length equals 13 residues. CDR1 is SGHRS and CDR2 is YFSETQ in the germline V gene. The CDR3 here is CASSLEGGIGYTF. CDR3 nucleotide sequence: TGCGCCAGCAGCTTGGAGGGGGGGATCGGCTACACCTTC.

The gene calls are TRBV29-1 and TRBJ2-5; possibly TRBD2 for D (5 bases). Germline V gives CDR1 SQVTM, CDR2 ANQGSEA. V gave up 7 bases and J gave up 0 bases, with 18 bases separating them. The CDR3 spans 15 residues. The CDR3 sequence is CSACTLGGYQETQYF. In DNA, the CDR3 is TGCAGCGCATGTACCCTCGGCGGGTACCAAGAGACCCAGTACTTC. The variable domain in full, with the rest retrieved from reference TRBV29-1 and TRBJ2-5, is SAVISQKPSRDICQRGTSLTIQCQVDSQVTMMFWYRQQPGQSLTLIATANQGSEATYESGFVIDKFPISRPNLTFSTLTVSNMSPEDSSIYLCSACTLGGYQETQYFGPGTRLLVL.

V and J are TRBV18 and TRBJ1-5; no reliable D call. Germline V gene lookup returns CDR1 KGHSH and CDR2 LQKENI. V lost 4 bases, J lost 0 bases, and 19 bases lay in between. The CDR3 covers 18 residues. DNA for the CDR3: TGTGCCAGCTCACGTATAGCGCCTACTCCTTATAGCAATCAGCCCCAGCATTTT. Protein: CASSRIAPTPYSNQPQHF.

This chain joins TRBV6-1 and TRBJ1-2, with 8 bases identical to TRBD1. Germline lookup yields CDR1 MNHNS and CDR2 SASEGT. V shed 0 bases, J shed 8 bases, and the junction held 17 bases outside the gene matches. The CDR3 spans 18 residues. The CDR3 sequence is CASSEARIGQGERRGYTF. The CDR3 region has the DNA TGTGCCAGCAGTGAAGCAAGGATAGGACAGGGAGAACGACGCGGCTACACCTTC.

The chain uses TRBV7-9 and TRBJ2-7; the match to TRBD1 covers 7 bases. The CDR3 extends over 14 amino acids. V shed 5 bases and J 0 bases; nucleotides not matched to a gene: 4. Per the germline V gene, CDR1 is SEHNR and CDR2 is FQNEAQ (reference sequence). The CDR3 reads CASSLTGISYEQYF. The DNA of the CDR3 is TGTGCCAGCAGCCTGACAGGGATCTCCTACGAGCAGTACTTC.

The chain uses TRBV6-5 and TRBJ2-1; D possibly corresponds to TRBD2 (6 bases). CDR1 and CDR2 from the germline V gene are MNHEY and SVGAGI. CDR3 length equals 14 residues. V was trimmed by 6 bases and J by 4 bases, leaving 13 bases between them. The CDR3 region has the DNA TGTGCCAGCAGGGAGGGCTCCTCTTACAATGAGCAGTTCTTC. Protein sequence: CASREGSSYNEQFF.

This chain uses TRBV5-1 with TRBJ2-3; 11 bases align to TRBD2. CDR1 is SGHRS and CDR2 is YFSETQ in the germline V gene. The CDR3 sequence is 16 residues long. V lost 2 bases to trimming and J lost 4 bases; unmatched junction nucleotides: 6. CDR3 nucleotide sequence: TGCGCCAGCAGCTTCGATCCTAGCGGGAGGTCAGATACGCAGTATTTT. It specifies CASSFDPSGRSDTQYF.

The chain couples TRBV7-9 to TRBJ1-2; D gene uncertain. Trimming took 1 base from V and 7 from J, leaving 10 bases between them. The CDR3 spans 13 residues. CDR1 SEHNR and CDR2 FQNEAQ come from the germline V gene (reference sequence). CDR3 coding DNA: TGTGCCAGCAGCTTAGTGGGCTCTGGTGGCTACACCTTC. This sequence encodes CASSLVGSGGYTF.

The V gene is TRBV10-3, the J gene TRBJ2-7; 10 nucleotides match TRBD1. Germline CDR1 ENHRY, CDR2 SYGVKD. CDR3 length equals 14 residues. V shed 2 bases and J 5 bases; nucleotides not matched to a gene: 3. CDR3 in DNA: TGTGCCATCAGTGAGCGACAGGGGGCCCACGAGCAGTACTTC. Residues: CAISERQGAHEQYF.

The V call is TRBV6-1, the J call TRBJ2-3; possible D gene TRBD2, 6 bases. From germline, CDR1 is MNHNS and CDR2 SASEGT. The CDR3 has 12 amino acids. The germline V and J ends were trimmed by 6 bases and 4 bases, with 8 bases remaining between them. CDR3 DNA: TGTGCCAGCAGGCCGGGGGCAGATACGCAGTATTTT. It is translated as CASRPGADTQYF.

The gene calls are TRBV6-6 and TRBJ2-7; D is perhaps TRBD1 (5 bases). Trimming took 4 bases from V and 0 from J, leaving 13 bases between them. From germline, CDR1 is MNHNY and CDR2 SVGAGI (reference sequence). The CDR3 loop spans 15 amino acids. The CDR3 sequence: CASSSQDNASYEQYF. CDR3 DNA sequence: TGTGCCAGCAGTTCCCAGGACAATGCCTCCTACGAGCAGTACTTC.